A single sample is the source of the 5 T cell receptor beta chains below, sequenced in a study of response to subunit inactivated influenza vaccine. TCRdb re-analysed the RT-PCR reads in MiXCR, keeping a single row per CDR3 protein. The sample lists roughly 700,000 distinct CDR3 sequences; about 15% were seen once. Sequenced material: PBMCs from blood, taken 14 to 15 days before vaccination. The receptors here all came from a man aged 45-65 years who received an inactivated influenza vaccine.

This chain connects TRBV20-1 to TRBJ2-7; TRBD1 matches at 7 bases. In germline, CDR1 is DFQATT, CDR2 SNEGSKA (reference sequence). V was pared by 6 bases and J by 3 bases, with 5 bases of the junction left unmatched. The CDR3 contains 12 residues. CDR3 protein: CSARQGLYEQYF. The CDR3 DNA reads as TGCAGTGCCAGACAGGGCCTCTACGAGCAGTACTTC.

Here the CDR3 DNA reads TGTGCCAGCAGCTTAAATCTGGACGGGAAGGCGACCCAGTACTTC. The encoded protein is CASSLNLDGKATQYF. The J gene is TRBJ2-5, the V gene TRBV7-3; D is perhaps TRBD2 (5 bases). The V end lost 1 base, the J end lost 7 bases, and 16 bases lay between the germline ends. Germline V gene lookup returns CDR1 SGHTA and CDR2 FQGTGA. The CDR3 is 15 residues long.

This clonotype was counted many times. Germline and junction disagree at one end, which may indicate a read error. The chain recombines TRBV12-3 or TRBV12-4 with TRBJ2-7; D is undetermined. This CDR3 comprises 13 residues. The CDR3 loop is CASSFSGSHEQYF. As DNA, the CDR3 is TGTGCCAGCAGTTTCTCGGGCTCCCACGAGCAGTACTTC.

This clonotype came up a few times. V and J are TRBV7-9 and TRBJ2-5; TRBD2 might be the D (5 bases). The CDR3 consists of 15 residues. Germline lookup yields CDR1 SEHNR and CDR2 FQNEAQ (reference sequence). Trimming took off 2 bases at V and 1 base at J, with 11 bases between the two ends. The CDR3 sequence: CASSLPHGVQETQYF. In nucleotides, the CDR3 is TGTGCCAGCAGCTTACCCCACGGGGTCCAAGAGACCCAGTACTTC.

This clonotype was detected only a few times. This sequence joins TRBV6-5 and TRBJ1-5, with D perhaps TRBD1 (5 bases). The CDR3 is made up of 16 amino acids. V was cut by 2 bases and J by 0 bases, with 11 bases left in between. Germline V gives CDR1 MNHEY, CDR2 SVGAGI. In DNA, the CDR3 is TGTGCCAGCAGTTACGGGGGGGGTGATAGCAATCAGCCCCAGCATTTT. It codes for CASSYGGGDSNQPQHF.